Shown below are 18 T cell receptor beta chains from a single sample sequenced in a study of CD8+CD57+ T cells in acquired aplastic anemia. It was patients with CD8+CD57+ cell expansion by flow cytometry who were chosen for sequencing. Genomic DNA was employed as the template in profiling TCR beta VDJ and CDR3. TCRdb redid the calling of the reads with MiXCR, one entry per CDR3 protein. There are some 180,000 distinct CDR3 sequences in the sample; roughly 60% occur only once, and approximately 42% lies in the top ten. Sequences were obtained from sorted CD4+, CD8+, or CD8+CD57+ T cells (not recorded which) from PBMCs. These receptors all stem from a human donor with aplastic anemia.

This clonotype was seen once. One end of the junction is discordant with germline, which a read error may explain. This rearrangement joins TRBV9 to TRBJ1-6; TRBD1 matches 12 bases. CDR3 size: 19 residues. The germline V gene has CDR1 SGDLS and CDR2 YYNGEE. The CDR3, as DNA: TGTGCCAGCAGCGTAGCCTGTGGGACAGGGGGCTCCCATAATTCACCCCTCCACTTT. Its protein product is CASSVACGTGGSHNSPLHF.

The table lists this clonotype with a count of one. CDR3 nucleotide sequence: TGTGCCAGCAGCTCGACAGGGTCAGGGGGGCAGTACTTC. It encodes CASSSTGSGGQYF. The chain uses TRBV7-2 and TRBJ2-7, with 7 bases matching TRBD1. This CDR3 is 13 amino acids long. V shed 4 bases and J 9 bases; nucleotides not matched to a gene: 9. Germline V lookup: CDR1 SGHTA, CDR2 FQGNSA.

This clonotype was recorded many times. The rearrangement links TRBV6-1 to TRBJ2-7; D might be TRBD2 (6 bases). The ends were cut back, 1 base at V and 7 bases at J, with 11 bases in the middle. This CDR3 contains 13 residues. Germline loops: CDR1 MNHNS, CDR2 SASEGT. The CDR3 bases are TGTGCCAGCAGTGAAGGGGACTCGGGGGAGCAGTACTTC. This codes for CASSEGDSGEQYF.

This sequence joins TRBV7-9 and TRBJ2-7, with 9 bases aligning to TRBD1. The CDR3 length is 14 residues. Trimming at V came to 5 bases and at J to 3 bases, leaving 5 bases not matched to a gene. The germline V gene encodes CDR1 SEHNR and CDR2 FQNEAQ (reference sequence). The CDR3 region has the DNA TGTGCCAGCAGCCTCCCGGGACAGGGCTACGAGCAGTACTTC. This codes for CASSLPGQGYEQYF.

The CDR3 DNA follows: TGTGCCAGTAGTATTGGACCAGCCAATGAGCAGTTCTTC. Protein product: CASSIGPANEQFF. The V and J genes are TRBV19 and TRBJ2-1, with D hard to call. Per germline, CDR1 LNHDA and CDR2 SQIVND (reference sequence). V was pared by 3 bases and J by 6 bases, with 9 bases between. This CDR3 has 13 amino acids.

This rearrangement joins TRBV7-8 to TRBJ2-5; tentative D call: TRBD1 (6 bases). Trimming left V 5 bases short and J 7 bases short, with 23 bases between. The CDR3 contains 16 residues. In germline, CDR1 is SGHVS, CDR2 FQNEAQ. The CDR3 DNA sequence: TGTGCCAGCAGCCTTAGATTCCCGGGACAAGGAGGGACCCAGTACTTC. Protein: CASSLRFPGQGGTQYF.

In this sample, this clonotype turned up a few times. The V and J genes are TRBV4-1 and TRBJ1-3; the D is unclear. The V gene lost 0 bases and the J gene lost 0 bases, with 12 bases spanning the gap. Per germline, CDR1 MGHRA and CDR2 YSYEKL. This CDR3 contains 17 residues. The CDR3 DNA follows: TGCGCCAGCAGCCAAGAGGGCGCTAAATACTCTGGAAACACCATATATTTT. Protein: CASSQEGAKYSGNTIYF.

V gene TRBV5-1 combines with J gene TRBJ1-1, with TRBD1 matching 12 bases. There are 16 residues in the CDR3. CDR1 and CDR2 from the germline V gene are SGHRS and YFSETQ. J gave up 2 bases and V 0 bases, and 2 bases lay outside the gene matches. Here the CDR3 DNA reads TGCGCCAGCAGCTTGGGGGACAGGGGGCGTAACACTGAAGCTTTCTTT. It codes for CASSLGDRGRNTEAFF. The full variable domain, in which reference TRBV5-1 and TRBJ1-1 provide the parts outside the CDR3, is KAGVTQTPRYLIKTRGQQVTLSCSPISGHRSVSWYQQTPGQGLQFLFEYFSETQRNKGNFPGRFSGRQFSNSRSEMNVSTLELGDSALYLCASSLGDRGRNTEAFFGQGTRLTVV.

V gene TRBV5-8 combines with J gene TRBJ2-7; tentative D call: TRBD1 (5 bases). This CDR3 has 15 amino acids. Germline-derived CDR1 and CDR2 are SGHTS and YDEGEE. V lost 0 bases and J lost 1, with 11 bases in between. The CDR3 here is CASSLGQIGSYEQYF. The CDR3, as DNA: TGTGCCAGCAGCTTGGGACAGATAGGTTCCTACGAGCAGTACTTC.

CDR3 DNA: TGTGCCATCAGCTCAAGGGGTACGCAGTATTTT. Amino acids: CAISSRGTQYF. The chain employs TRBV10-3 and TRBJ2-3; D possibly corresponds to TRBD1 (5 bases). V was trimmed by 6 bases and J by 8 bases, leaving 9 bases between them. The CDR3 is made up of 11 amino acids. From germline, CDR1 is ENHRY and CDR2 SYGVKD.

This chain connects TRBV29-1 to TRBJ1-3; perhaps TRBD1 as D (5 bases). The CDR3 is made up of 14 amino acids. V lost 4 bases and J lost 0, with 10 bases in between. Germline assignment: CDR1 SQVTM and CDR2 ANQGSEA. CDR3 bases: TGCAGCGTTGGTTGGGGACTCTCTGGAAACACCATATATTTT. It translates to CSVGWGLSGNTIYF.

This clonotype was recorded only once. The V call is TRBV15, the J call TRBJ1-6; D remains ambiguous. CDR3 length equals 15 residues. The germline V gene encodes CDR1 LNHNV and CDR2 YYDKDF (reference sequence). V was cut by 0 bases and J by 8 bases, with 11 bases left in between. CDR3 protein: CATSREGTGDSPLHF. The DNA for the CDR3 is TGTGCCACCAGCAGAGAGGGAACCGGGGATTCACCCCTCCACTTT.

The CDR3 DNA follows: TGTGCCAGCTCTAGGACAGGGAGGAACACTGAAGCTTTCTTT. Its protein product is CASSRTGRNTEAFF. The chain combines TRBV2 with TRBJ1-1, with 8 bases that match TRBD1. The CDR3 consists of 14 residues. CDR1 SNHLY and CDR2 FYNNEI come from the germline V gene. V trimming: 8 bases; J trimming: 1 base; junction bases outside the gene matches: 6.

The DNA of the CDR3 is TGTGCCAGCAGTGAGTTGAGCGGGGGGGCCAATGAGCAGTTCTTC. Residues: CASSELSGGANEQFF. The chain couples TRBV2 to TRBJ2-1; 10 bases map to TRBD2. Per the germline V gene, CDR1 is SNHLY and CDR2 is FYNNEI. V trimming: 3 bases; J trimming: 6 bases; junction bases outside the gene matches: 5. The CDR3 extends over 15 amino acids.

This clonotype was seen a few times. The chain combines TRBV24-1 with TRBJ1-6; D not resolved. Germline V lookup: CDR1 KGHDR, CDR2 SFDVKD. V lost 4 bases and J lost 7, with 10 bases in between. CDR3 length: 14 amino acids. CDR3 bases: TGTGCCACCAGTGAGGGGAATGGCAATTCACCCCTCCACTTT. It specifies CATSEGNGNSPLHF.

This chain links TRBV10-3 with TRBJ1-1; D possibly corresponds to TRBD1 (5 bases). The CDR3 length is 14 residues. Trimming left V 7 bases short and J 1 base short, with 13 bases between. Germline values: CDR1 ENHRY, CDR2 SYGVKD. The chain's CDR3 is CAITSGRGNTEAFF. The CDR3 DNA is TGTGCCATCACTAGCGGGAGGGGGAACACTGAAGCTTTCTTT.

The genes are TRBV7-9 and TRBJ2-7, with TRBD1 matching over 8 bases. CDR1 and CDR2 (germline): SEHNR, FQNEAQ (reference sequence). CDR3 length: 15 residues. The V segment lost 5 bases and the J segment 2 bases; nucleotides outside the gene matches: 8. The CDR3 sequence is CASSKTGVPPYEQYF. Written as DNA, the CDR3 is TGTGCCAGCAGCAAGACAGGGGTCCCCCCCTACGAGCAGTACTTC.

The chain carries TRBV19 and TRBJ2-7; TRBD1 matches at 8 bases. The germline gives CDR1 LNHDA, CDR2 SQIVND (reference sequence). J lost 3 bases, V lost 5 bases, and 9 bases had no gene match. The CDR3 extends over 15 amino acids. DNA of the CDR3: TGTGCCAGTAGTTCCCCCGGGACAGGCTACTACGAGCAGTACTTC. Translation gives CASSSPGTGYYEQYF. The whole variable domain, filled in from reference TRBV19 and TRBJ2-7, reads DGGITQSPKYLFRKEGQNVTLSCEQNLNHDAMYWYRQDPGQGLRLIYYSQIVNDFQKGDIAEGYSVSREKKESFPLTVTSAQKNPTAFYLCASSSPGTGYYEQYFGPGTRLTVT.